One and the same sample provided the 32 T cell receptor beta chains below, sequenced in a study of blood T cells in healthy people across ages. It was with a sample-barcoded 5' primer and a J-beta primer mix that a second PCR of roughly 6 to 12 cycles was run. One entry per CDR3 protein results from TCRdb running MiXCR on the 5' RACE reads. The data contain 650,000 to 800,000 distinct CDR3 sequences, around 42% of them singletons. Sequencing was carried out using blood. Receptor source: a man aged 55-75 years in good health.

Written as DNA, the CDR3 is TGTGCCAGCAGTGAATCGGGCACAGGGGGCGGGGAAAAACTGTTTTTT. Translating it yields CASSESGTGGGEKLFF. The chain carries TRBV25-1 and TRBJ1-4; 9 bases map to TRBD1. This CDR3 region has 16 residues. With V trimmed by 1 base and J by 8 bases, 8 bases remained unmatched. Germline CDR1 MGHDK, CDR2 SYGVNS.

This clonotype has only a few counts. The chain recombines TRBV12-3 or TRBV12-4 with TRBJ1-2; possibly TRBD1 for D (5 bases). The CDR3 covers 13 residues. V lost 6 bases and J 7 bases, leaving 15 bases between the germline ends. The CDR3, as DNA: TGTGCCAGCAGCCCCCCTCGGGGGAGTGGCTACACCTTC. It is translated as CASSPPRGSGYTF.

J is TRBJ1-2 and V is TRBV7-2; D unresolved. Germline V gene sequence: CDR1 SGHTA, CDR2 FQGNSA. There are 14 residues in the CDR3. Trimming took off 5 bases at V and 8 bases at J, with 18 bases between the two ends. The CDR3 DNA follows: TGTGCCAGCAGCCACAACCCCCAGAACTGGGGCTACACCTTC. It codes for CASSHNPQNWGYTF. The full variable domain, in which reference TRBV7-2 and TRBJ1-2 provide the parts outside the CDR3, is GAGVSQSPSNKVTEKGKDVELRCDPISGHTALYWYRQSLGQGLEFLIYFQGNSAPDKSGLPSDRFSAERTGGSVSTLTIQRTQQEDSAVYLCASSHNPQNWGYTFGSGTRLTVV.

The gene calls are TRBV20-1 and TRBJ1-2; D possibly corresponds to TRBD1 (6 bases). The CDR3 totals 12 residues. The V gene's germline CDR1 is DFQATT and CDR2 SNEGSKA (reference sequence). Trimming removed 6 bases at V and 8 bases at J, with 16 bases between. The CDR3 spells CSATGGNQGYTF. The CDR3 DNA reads TGCAGTGCGACGGGGGGCAACCAAGGCTACACCTTC.

This clonotype was seen more than once but under ten times. V and J are TRBV4-3 and TRBJ2-7; D gene ambiguous. CDR1 and CDR2 from the germline V gene are LGHNA and YSLEER. The CDR3 is 15 amino acids. Trimming left V 1 base short and J 3 bases short, with 13 bases between. The CDR3 protein is CASSQVPPGRYEQYF. CDR3 DNA sequence: TGCGCCAGCAGCCAAGTGCCCCCGGGCCGCTACGAGCAGTACTTC.

This clonotype has more than one count but fewer than ten. The chain joins TRBV2 to TRBJ2-7, with a tentative D call TRBD2 (6 bases). CDR3 size: 13 residues. Germline V gene lookup returns CDR1 SNHLY and CDR2 FYNNEI. Trimming took off 8 bases at V and 5 bases at J, with 16 bases between the two ends. Here the CDR3 reads CASLGEARHEQYF. CDR3 in DNA: TGTGCCAGCCTGGGGGAGGCTCGACACGAGCAGTACTTC.

In the case of this clonotype: A much bigger clone sits one base away, suggesting this may be a read error. The gene calls are TRBV18 and TRBJ2-7; 7 bases agree with TRBD1. Germline assignment: CDR1 KGHSH and CDR2 LQKENI. J was trimmed by 0 bases and V by 8 bases; bases with no gene match: 4. The CDR3 has 13 amino acids. The CDR3 region has the DNA TGTGCCAGCATCCGGGACAGCTCCTACGAGCAGTACTTC. Translating it yields CASIRDSSYEQYF.

The V gene is TRBV14, the J gene TRBJ1-6; the D is unclear. Germline-derived CDR1 and CDR2 are SGHDN and FVKESK. V gave up 1 base and J gave up 7 bases, with 14 bases separating them. The length of the CDR3 is 16 residues. The CDR3 bases are TGTGCCAGCAGCCAAGTAGGAGGAGGCCAAAATTCACCCCTCCACTTT. This encodes CASSQVGGGQNSPLHF.

Concerning this clonotype itself: A read error may account for a junction end that differs from germline. The chain is built from TRBV18 and TRBJ2-3; 10 nucleotides line up with TRBD2. Germline V gene data show CDR1 as KGHSH and CDR2 as LQKENI. This CDR3 contains 16 residues. This CDR3 reads CASSQTSGASTDAQYF. The CDR3 DNA reads TGTGCCAGCTCACAAACTAGCGGGGCAAGCACAGATGCGCAGTATTTT.

The rearrangement links TRBV20-1 to TRBJ2-1, with TRBD2 matching 11 bases. The J call is uncertain, as TRBJ2-7 better fits the DNA end. The CDR3 is 20 residues long. Germline CDR1 is DFQATT and CDR2 is SNEGSKA (reference sequence). The CDR3 coding sequence is TGCAGTGCTGAGCTATTGGTTGGACTAGCGGGCACGAGCTCCTACAATGAGCAGTACTTC. Translating gives CSAELLVGLAGTSSYNEQYF.

This clonotype was seen a handful of times. The chain joins TRBV6-5 to TRBJ1-2; possibly TRBD1 for D (6 bases). V shed 6 bases and J shed 8 bases, with 16 bases lying between them. CDR1 is MNHEY and CDR2 is SVGAGI in the germline V gene. This CDR3 is 13 amino acids long. CDR3: CASRSGQRTGYTF. CDR3 sequence (DNA): TGTGCCAGCAGGTCCGGACAGCGAACGGGCTACACCTTC.

This clonotype was seen more than once but under ten times. The chain employs TRBV3-1 and TRBJ2-5; no definite D call. Germline V gives CDR1 LGHDT, CDR2 YNNKEL (reference sequence). This CDR3 comprises 16 residues. Trimming cost V 1 base and J 0 bases, with 12 bases left between them. In DNA form, the CDR3 reads TGTGCCAGCAGCCAAGGCGCCCTGGTTGACCAAGAGACCCAGTACTTC. Its translation is CASSQGALVDQETQYF.

Details on this clonotype: The junction differs from germline at one of its ends, possibly a read error. The chain is built from TRBV6-5 and TRBJ2-6; 11 positions match TRBD1. Germline V lookup: CDR1 MNHEY, CDR2 SVGAGI. The CDR3 covers 18 residues. The CDR3: CANSYLGTGGSGANVLTF. DNA for the CDR3: TGTGCCAACAGTTACTTGGGGACAGGGGGCTCTGGGGCCAACGTCCTGACTTTC.

The rearrangement uses TRBV6-2 or TRBV6-3 and TRBJ1-6; no clear D gene. V lost 7 bases to trimming and J lost 8 bases, with 12 bases between them. Germline V lookup: CDR1 MNHEY, CDR2 SVGEGT. This CDR3 spans 13 amino acids. CDR3 protein: CASTRRSDSPLHF. CDR3 nucleotides: TGTGCCAGCACCCGAAGGTCTGATTCACCCCTCCACTTT.

The J gene is TRBJ1-1, the V gene TRBV12-3 or TRBV12-4; no reliable D call. The CDR3 runs 13 residues. Trimming removed 5 bases at V and 0 bases at J, with 7 bases between. The CDR3 DNA reads as TGTGCCAGCAGTGGGATGTTGAACACTGAAGCTTTCTTT. Amino acids: CASSGMLNTEAFF.

The V gene is TRBV5-1, the J gene TRBJ2-5; D unresolved. CDR1 is SGHRS, CDR2 YFSETQ, per germline. Trimming took off 0 bases at V and 11 bases at J, with 20 bases between the two ends. The CDR3 length is 15 residues. CDR3 loop: CASSLEAAPYNEQYF. In DNA, the CDR3 is TGCGCCAGCAGCTTGGAGGCAGCCCCCTACAATGAGCAGTACTTC.

The chain joins TRBV28 to TRBJ2-4; 10 positions match TRBD1. CDR1 and CDR2 from the germline V gene are MDHEN and SYDVKM. The ends lost 6 bases at V and 14 bases at J; junction bases unmatched: 7. CDR3 length equals 12 residues. The CDR3 region has the DNA TGTGCCAGCAGGCCTCCGGGACAGGGGAAGTACTTC. This translates into CASRPPGQGKYF.

The CDR3 region has the DNA TGTGCCAGCAGTCAATCGGTCGGGGCGGGGGAAAAACTGTTTTTT. Amino acids: CASSQSVGAGEKLFF. The V gene is TRBV25-1, the J gene TRBJ1-4, with D perhaps matching TRBD1 (5 bases). Germline V lookup: CDR1 MGHDK, CDR2 SYGVNS. The CDR3 loop spans 15 amino acids. Deletions cut 5 bases from V and 8 bases from J, with 18 bases between.

The chain combines TRBV7-2 with TRBJ2-7; 8 nucleotides align to TRBD2. J was trimmed by 5 bases and V by 0 bases; bases with no gene match: 12. The V gene's germline CDR1 is SGHTA and CDR2 FQGNSA. This CDR3 spans 17 amino acids. CDR3: CASSLAGLAADANEQYF. The CDR3 coding sequence is TGTGCCAGCAGCTTAGCTGGACTAGCCGCCGACGCGAACGAGCAGTACTTC.

CDR3 coding DNA: TGTGCCAGCAGCTATACCCCCGGGGACGGGAACATTCAGTACTTC. Translated: CASSYTPGDGNIQYF. The chain couples TRBV28 to TRBJ2-7, with D possibly called TRBD1 or TRBD2 (5 bases each). Matching the DNA end better, TRBJ2-4 makes the J call doubtful. Germline V gene sequence: CDR1 MDHEN, CDR2 SYDVKM. The CDR3 totals 15 residues.

The chain couples TRBV7-2 to TRBJ2-7; a possible D gene is TRBD1 (5 bases). Matching the DNA end better, TRBJ2-5 makes the J call doubtful. The germline gives CDR1 SGHTA, CDR2 FQGNSA. The CDR3 has 15 amino acids. CDR3: CASSQLGAYQETQYF. The CDR3 nucleotides read TGTGCCAGCAGCCAACTTGGGGCATATCAAGAGACCCAGTACTTC.

The chain has TRBV9 and TRBJ1-4, with D possibly TRBD1 on 6 matching bases. Between the trimmed V and J ends, which lost 4 bases and 7 bases, there was a span of 17 bases. Germline assignment: CDR1 SGDLS and CDR2 YYNGEE. The CDR3 runs to 15 residues. CDR3 coding DNA: TGTGCCAGCAGCTCAACAGGGTCGTGGGGTGAAAAACTGTTTTTT. As protein: CASSSTGSWGEKLFF. Looking up the rest from reference TRBV9 and TRBJ1-4 gives the full variable domain: DSGVTQTPKHLITATGQRVTLRCSPRSGDLSVYWYQQSLDQGLQFLIQYYNGEERAKGNILERFSAQQFPDLHSELNLSSLELGDSALYFCASSSTGSWGEKLFFGSGTQLSVL.

The chain employs TRBV7-2 and TRBJ2-2; 12 nucleotides line up with TRBD2. J lost 2 bases, V lost 5 bases, and 3 bases had no gene match. CDR3 size: 16 residues. Looked up from germline, CDR1 is SGHTA and CDR2 is FQGNSA. CDR3: CASSRTSGVNTGELFF. As DNA, the CDR3 is TGTGCCAGCAGCCGGACTAGCGGGGTTAACACCGGGGAGCTGTTTTTT.

The genes are TRBV9 and TRBJ2-1; 9 bases are shared with TRBD2. CDR1 and CDR2 (germline): SGDLS, YYNGEE. J gave up 8 bases and V 5 bases, and 11 bases lay outside the gene matches. This CDR3 has 15 amino acids. The CDR3 nucleotides read TGTGCCAGCAGTGAGGCGGGGGGGACCAACCATGAGCAGTTCTTC. Amino acids: CASSEAGGTNHEQFF.

This chain connects TRBV20-1 to TRBJ2-1, with a possible D match to TRBD1 (5 bases). V lost 0 bases and J lost 9, with 12 bases in between. Germline V gene lookup returns CDR1 DFQATT and CDR2 SNEGSKA (reference sequence). The CDR3 totals 13 residues. CDR3 amino acids: CSARDPGLGEQFF. The CDR3 nucleotides are TGCAGTGCTAGAGACCCAGGGCTGGGTGAGCAGTTCTTC.

This sequence joins TRBV7-2 and TRBJ1-2, with 7 bases aligning to TRBD1. J lost 8 bases, V lost 5 bases, and 14 bases had no gene match. The V gene's germline CDR1 is SGHTA and CDR2 FQGNSA. The CDR3 has 15 residues. The CDR3 reads CASSPYRGPFYGYTF. Written as DNA, the CDR3 is TGTGCCAGCAGCCCTTACAGGGGTCCCTTTTACGGCTACACCTTC.

CDR3 protein: CASRLTGGPYKQYF. The CDR3 DNA is TGTGCCAGCAGATTGACAGGGGGCCCCTACAAGCAGTACTTC. This sequence joins TRBV6-5 and TRBJ2-4; 10 bases fit TRBD1. After removal of 6 bases from V and 13 bases from J, the junction contained 12 bases not matched to a gene. The CDR3 is 14 residues long. Germline-derived CDR1 and CDR2 are MNHEY and SVGAGI.

The genes are TRBV6-5 and TRBJ2-7; 7 bases are a match to TRBD2. The V gene end was trimmed by 6 bases and the J gene end by 6 bases; junction bases not matched to a gene: 11. Germline V lookup: CDR1 MNHEY, CDR2 SVGAGI. CDR3 size: 14 residues. Here the CDR3 DNA reads TGTGCCAGCAGCGTCCGGGGGGTTCAGGGCGAGCAGTACTTC. This gives the protein CASSVRGVQGEQYF.

The chain recombines TRBV7-2 with TRBJ2-5, with 10 bases lining up with TRBD2. The V segment lost 1 base and the J segment 7 bases; nucleotides outside the gene matches: 6. This CDR3 region has 15 residues. From germline, CDR1 is SGHTA and CDR2 FQGNSA. CDR3 in DNA: TGTGCCAGCAGCTTAGTTCTAGCGGGGGTCGGGACCCAGTACTTC. It translates to CASSLVLAGVGTQYF.

This clonotype has a handful of counts. A much larger clonotype is one base distant, so this may be a read error. This rearrangement joins TRBV7-8 to TRBJ2-7; possibly TRBD2 for D (8 bases). The germline V gene has CDR1 SGHVS and CDR2 FQNEAQ. This CDR3 is 14 amino acids long. CDR3 DNA: TGTGCCAGCAGCGTAGCGGGACAGCTCTACGAGCAGTACTTC. Residues: CASSVAGQLYEQYF.

Details on this clonotype: Mismatch with germline at one junction end may stem from a read error. V is TRBV11-2 and J is TRBJ2-5; D call uncertain. CDR1 and CDR2 (germline): SGHAT, FQNNGV. The CDR3 extends over 11 amino acids. The CDR3 reads CACSLGGVQYF. In DNA form, the CDR3 reads TGTGCCTGCAGCTTAGGTGGTGTCCAGTACTTC. The complete variable domain, with remaining parts taken from reference TRBV11-2 and TRBJ2-5, reads EAGVAQSPRYKIIEKRQSVAFWCNPISGHATLYWYQQILGQGPKLLIQFQNNGVVDDSQLPKDRFSAERLKGVDSTLKIQPAKLEDSAVYLCACSLGGVQYFGPGTRLLVL.

The chain uses TRBV20-1 and TRBJ1-5; 8 nucleotides agree with TRBD1. Per the germline V gene, CDR1 is DFQATT and CDR2 is SNEGSKA (reference sequence). Unmatched junction bases numbered 3, after V lost 4 bases and J lost 7 bases. This CDR3 is built from 12 residues. The CDR3 DNA reads as TGCAGTGCTACGACAGGGGAGCAGCCCCAGCATTTT. Protein sequence: CSATTGEQPQHF.